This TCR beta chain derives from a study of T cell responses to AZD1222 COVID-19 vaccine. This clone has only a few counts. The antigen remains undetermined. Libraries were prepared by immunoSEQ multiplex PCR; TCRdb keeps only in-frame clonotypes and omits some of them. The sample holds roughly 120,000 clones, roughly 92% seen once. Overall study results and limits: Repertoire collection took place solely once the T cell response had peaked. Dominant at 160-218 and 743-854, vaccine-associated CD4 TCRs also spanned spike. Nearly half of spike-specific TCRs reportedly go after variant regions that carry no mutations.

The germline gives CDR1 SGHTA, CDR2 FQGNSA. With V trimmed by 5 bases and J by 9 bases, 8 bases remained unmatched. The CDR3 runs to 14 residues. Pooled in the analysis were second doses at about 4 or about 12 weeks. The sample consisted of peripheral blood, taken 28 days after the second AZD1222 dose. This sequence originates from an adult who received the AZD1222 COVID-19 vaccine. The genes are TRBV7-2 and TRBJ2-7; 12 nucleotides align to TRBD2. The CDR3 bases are TGTGCCAGCAGCCCTCTAGCGGGGGGGCCTGTGCAGTACTTC. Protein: CASSPLAGGPVQYF.